This TCR beta chain was recorded in a study of blood T cells in healthy people across ages. The study, taken as a whole, reports: There was a strong correlation between TCR beta diversity and naive T cell percentage.

Points on this clonotype: The antigen remains undetermined.

With a J-beta primer mix and a sample-barcoded 5' primer, a second PCR ran roughly 6 to 11 cycles. A single record per CDR3 protein comes from TCRdb applying MiXCR to the 5' RACE reads. Among more than 500,000 distinct CDR3 sequences, about 27% were seen once, and the ten largest hold 3% to 4%. In addition, the sample was reused for a study of T cells of mothers and their children.

The TCR comes from a boy aged 2 to 10 in good health. Sequenced input: blood.

The chain's CDR3 is CASSQGIDTQYF. DNA for the CDR3: TGTGCCAGCAGCCAAGGCATCGATACGCAGTATTTT. The chain carries TRBV3-1 and TRBJ2-3, with D unclear. The CDR3 runs 12 residues. Germline assignment: CDR1 LGHDT and CDR2 YNNKEL (reference sequence). V was pared by 1 base and J by 6 bases, with 5 bases between.